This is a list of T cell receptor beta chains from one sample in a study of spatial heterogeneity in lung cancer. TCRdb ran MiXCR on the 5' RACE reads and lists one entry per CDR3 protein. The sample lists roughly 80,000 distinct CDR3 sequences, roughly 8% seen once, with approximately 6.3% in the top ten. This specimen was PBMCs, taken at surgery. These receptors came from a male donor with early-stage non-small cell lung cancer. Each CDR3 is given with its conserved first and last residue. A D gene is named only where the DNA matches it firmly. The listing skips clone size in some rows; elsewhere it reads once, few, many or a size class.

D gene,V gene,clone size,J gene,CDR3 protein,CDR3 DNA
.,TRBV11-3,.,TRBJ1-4,CASSLDGRPSPPNEKLFF,TGTGCCAGCAGCCTGGATGGGAGGCCGTCTCCGCCGAATGAAAAACTGTTTTTT
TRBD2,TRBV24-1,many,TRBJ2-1,CATSGLAGEYNEQFF,TGTGCCACCAGTGGTCTAGCGGGAGAGTACAATGAGCAGTTCTTC
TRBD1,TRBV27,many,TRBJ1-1,CASSSRGLNTEAFF,TGTGCCAGCAGTTCCAGGGGGTTGAACACTGAAGCTTTCTTT
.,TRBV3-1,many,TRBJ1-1,CASGQMNTEAFF,TGTGCCAGCGGGCAAATGAACACTGAAGCTTTCTTT
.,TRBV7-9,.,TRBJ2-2,CASSLVPGKSTGELFF,TGTGCCAGCAGCTTAGTTCCAGGGAAAAGCACCGGGGAGCTGTTTTTT
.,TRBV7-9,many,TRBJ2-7,CASSLEDGEQYF,TGTGCCAGCAGCTTAGAGGACGGCGAGCAGTACTTC
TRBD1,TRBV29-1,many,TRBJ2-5,CSVITGAETQYF,TGCAGCGTTATAACAGGGGCAGAGACCCAGTACTTC
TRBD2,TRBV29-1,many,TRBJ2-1,CSVTLDMREVNNEQFF,TGCAGCGTTACACTAGACATGCGGGAGGTAAACAATGAGCAGTTCTTC
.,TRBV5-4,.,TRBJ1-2,CASISGPGYGYTF,TGTGCCAGCATCTCGGGGCCGGGCTATGGCTACACCTTC
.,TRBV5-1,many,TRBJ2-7,CASSLGSLPTYEQYF,TGCGCCAGCAGCTTGGGGAGTTTACCCACCTACGAGCAGTACTTC
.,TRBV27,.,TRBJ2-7,CASNQQGQLDEQYF,TGTGCCAGCAACCAACAAGGACAGCTAGACGAGCAGTACTTC
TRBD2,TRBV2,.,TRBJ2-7,CASTDRLAGFEEQYF,TGTGCCAGCACCGATAGACTAGCGGGATTCGAGGAGCAGTACTTC
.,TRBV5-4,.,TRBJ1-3,CASSLERQSGNTIYF,TGTGCCAGCAGCTTGGAGCGGCAGTCTGGAAACACCATATATTTT
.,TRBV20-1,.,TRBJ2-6,CSASEGRGANVLTF,TGCAGTGCTAGCGAGGGGAGAGGGGCCAACGTCCTGACTTTC
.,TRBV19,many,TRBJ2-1,CASSISLGSYNEQFF,TGTGCCAGTAGTATAAGTCTGGGGTCCTACAATGAGCAGTTCTTC
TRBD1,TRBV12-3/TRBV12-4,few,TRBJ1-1,CASSMTGFTEAFF,TGTGCCAGCAGTATGACAGGGTTTACTGAAGCTTTCTTT
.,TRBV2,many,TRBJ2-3,CASSESVSQLDTQYF,TGTGCCAGCAGTGAAAGCGTGAGTCAGTTAGATACGCAGTATTTT
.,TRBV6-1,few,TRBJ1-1,CASSDLGGAGNAEAFF,TGTGCCAGCAGTGACCTAGGGGGGGCCGGGAACGCTGAAGCTTTCTTT
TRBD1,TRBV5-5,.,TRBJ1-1,CASSFGTATEAFF,TGTGCCAGCAGCTTTGGGACAGCCACTGAAGCTTTCTTT
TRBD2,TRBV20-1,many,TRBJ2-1,CSARERLAGVSYNEQFF,TGCAGTGCTAGAGAAAGGCTAGCGGGAGTCTCCTACAATGAGCAGTTCTTC
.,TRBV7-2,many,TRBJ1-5,CASSPGNPNQPQHF,TGTGCCAGCAGCCCAGGGAATCCCAATCAGCCCCAGCATTTT
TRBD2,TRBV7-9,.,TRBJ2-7,CASRTGLAGGPSYEQYF,TGTGCCAGCAGGACGGGACTAGCGGGAGGTCCGTCCTACGAGCAGTACTTC
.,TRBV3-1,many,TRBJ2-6,CASSQLEGPSGANVLTF,TGTGCCAGCAGCCAGTTGGAGGGTCCGTCTGGGGCCAACGTCCTGACTTTC
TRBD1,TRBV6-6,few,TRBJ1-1,CASSYSQGGINTEAFF,TGTGCCAGCAGTTACTCCCAGGGGGGTATTAACACTGAAGCTTTCTTT
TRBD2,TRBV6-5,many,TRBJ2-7,CASSYSASGSSYEQYF,TGTGCCAGCAGTTACTCGGCTAGCGGGTCCTCCTACGAGCAGTACTTC
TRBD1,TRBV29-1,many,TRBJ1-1,CSVEITPGQGAANTEAFF,TGCAGCGTTGAGATAACTCCGGGACAGGGGGCAGCGAACACTGAAGCTTTCTTT
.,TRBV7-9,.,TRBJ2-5,CASSFFRDSQETQYF,TGTGCCAGCAGCTTCTTCCGGGACTCCCAAGAGACCCAGTACTTC
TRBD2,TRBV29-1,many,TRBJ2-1,CSVTNPGLEYEQFF,TGCAGCGTTACTAACCCGGGACTAGAATATGAGCAGTTCTTC
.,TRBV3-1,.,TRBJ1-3,CASSYRTSGNTIYF,TGTGCCAGCAGCTACAGGACCTCTGGAAACACCATATATTTT
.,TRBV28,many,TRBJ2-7,CASGATSTGSYEQYF,TGTGCCAGTGGGGCGACAAGTACCGGTTCCTACGAGCAGTACTTC
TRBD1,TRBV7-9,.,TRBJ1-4,CASSPGTGLEKLFF,TGTGCCAGCAGCCCCGGGACAGGGCTTGAAAAACTGTTTTTT
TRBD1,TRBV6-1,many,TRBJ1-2,CASTRQGTWMINYGYTF,TGTGCCAGCACACGACAGGGGACCTGGATGATTAACTATGGCTACACCTTC
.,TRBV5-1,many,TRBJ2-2,CASSLSGVRDGELFF,TGCGCCAGCAGTCTCTCAGGGGTCAGGGACGGGGAGCTGTTTTTT
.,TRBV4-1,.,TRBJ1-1,CASSHLTSGASSFF,TGCGCCAGCAGCCACCTTACCTCAGGGGCTTCAAGTTTCTTT
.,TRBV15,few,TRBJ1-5,CATSRGKGARNQPQHF,TGTGCCACCAGCAGAGGCAAAGGGGCTCGCAATCAGCCCCAGCATTTT
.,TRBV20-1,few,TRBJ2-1,CSASPGPLSSSYNEQFF,TGCAGTGCTAGCCCCGGACCTCTTTCGAGCTCCTACAATGAGCAGTTCTTC
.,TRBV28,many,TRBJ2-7,CASSSTPSSYEQYF,TGTGCCAGCAGTTCGACACCGAGCTCCTACGAGCAGTACTTC
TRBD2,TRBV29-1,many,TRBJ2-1,CSVGGLAGVYEQFF,TGCAGCGTTGGGGGACTAGCGGGAGTCTATGAGCAGTTCTTC
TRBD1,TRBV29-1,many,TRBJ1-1,CSVVGDRKNTLTAFF,TGCAGCGTTGTAGGGGACAGGAAAAATACACTGACAGCTTTCTTT
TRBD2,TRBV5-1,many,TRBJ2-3,CASSLQLAGADTQYF,TGCGCCAGCAGCTTGCAACTAGCGGGAGCAGATACGCAGTATTTT
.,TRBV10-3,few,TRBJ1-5,CAISDVGSNQPQHF,TGTGCCATCAGTGATGTGGGTAGCAATCAGCCCCAGCATTTT
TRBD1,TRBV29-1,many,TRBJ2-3,CSALGQEISSTQYF,TGCAGCGCCCTAGGACAGGAAATCTCCAGTACGCAGTATTTT
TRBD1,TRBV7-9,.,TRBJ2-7,CASSSQTGGGYEQYF,TGTGCCAGCAGCTCACAGACAGGGGGCGGGTACGAGCAGTACTTC
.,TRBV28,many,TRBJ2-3,CASSFGRGYADTQYF,TGTGCCAGCAGTTTTGGTAGGGGATATGCAGATACGCAGTATTTT
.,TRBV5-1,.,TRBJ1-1,CASSFLGGQNTEAFF,TGCGCCAGCAGCTTCCTAGGGGGTCAGAACACTGAAGCTTTCTTT
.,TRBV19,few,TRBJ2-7,CASNMDGPSYEQYF,TGTGCCAGTAATATGGACGGCCCCTCCTACGAGCAGTACTTC
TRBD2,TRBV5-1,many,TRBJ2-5,CASSSAGKETQYF,TGCGCCAGCAGCTCAGCGGGGAAAGAGACCCAGTACTTC
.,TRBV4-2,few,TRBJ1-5,CASSPNMGNQPQHF,TGTGCCAGCAGCCCAAACATGGGCAATCAGCCCCAGCATTTT
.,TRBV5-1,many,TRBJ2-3,CASLDPGRDTQYF,TGCGCCAGCCTCGACCCCGGAAGAGATACGCAGTATTTT
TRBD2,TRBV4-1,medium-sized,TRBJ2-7,CASSPGTSGSYEQYF,TGCGCCAGCAGCCCCGGGACTAGCGGGAGCTACGAGCAGTACTTC
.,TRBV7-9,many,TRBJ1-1,CASSETVGTEAFF,TGTGCCAGCAGCGAGACAGTGGGCACTGAAGCTTTCTTT
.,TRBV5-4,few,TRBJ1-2,CASSLGRAINYGYTF,TGTGCCAGCAGCTTAGGCAGGGCTATTAACTATGGCTACACCTTC
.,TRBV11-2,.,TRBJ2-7,CASSSAVPGYSYEQYF,TGTGCCAGCAGCTCGGCCGTACCGGGTTACTCCTACGAGCAGTACTTC
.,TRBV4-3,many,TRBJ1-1,CASSQQVNTEAFF,TGCGCCAGCAGCCAACAGGTGAACACTGAAGCTTTCTTT
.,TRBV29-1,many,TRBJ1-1,CSGQKGPLNTEAFF,TGCAGCGGACAAAAGGGACCGTTGAACACTGAAGCTTTCTTT
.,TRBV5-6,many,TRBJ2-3,CASSLWGRGDTQYF,TGTGCCAGCAGCTTATGGGGGAGAGGAGATACGCAGTATTTT
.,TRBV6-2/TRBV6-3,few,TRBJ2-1,CASSPPRDRENEQFF,TGTGCCAGCAGTCCCCCCCGGGATCGTGAGAATGAGCAGTTCTTC
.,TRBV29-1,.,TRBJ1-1,CSVEIPGKRDTVAFF,TGCAGCGTTGAAATCCCCGGCAAAAGGGACACTGTAGCTTTCTTT
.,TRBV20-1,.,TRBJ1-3,CSARDFGTGGPGNTIYF,TGCAGTGCTAGAGATTTCGGTACAGGCGGGCCTGGAAACACCATATATTTT